This T cell receptor (beta chain) stems from a study of shared clonotypes between healthy human individuals. Study conclusions and caveats: Sampling covered blood only; tissue repertoires likely differ.

Some clones are missing from TCRdb's copy, which holds only in-frame ones; the method was immunoSEQ multiplex PCR. The table includes about 1 million clones, around 76% detected once. It was into CD45RA+ naive and CD45RA-negative memory subsets that the CD4+ cells were split. This clone was recorded at least ten times. No antigen is known for it. Sample: memory CD4+ T cells sorted from blood. Subset of the sample: CD45RA-negative fraction. The TCR was taken from a man aged 18 to 30 in good health.

CDR3 loop: CASSLDGGMDQPQHF. The CDR3 DNA reads as TGCGCCAGCAGCTTGGACGGAGGGATGGATCAGCCCCAGCATTTT. The J gene is TRBJ1-5, the V gene TRBV5-1; D gene unclear. The germline V gene encodes CDR1 SGHRS and CDR2 YFSETQ. V shed 0 bases and J shed 5 bases, with 12 bases lying between them. This CDR3 has 15 residues.